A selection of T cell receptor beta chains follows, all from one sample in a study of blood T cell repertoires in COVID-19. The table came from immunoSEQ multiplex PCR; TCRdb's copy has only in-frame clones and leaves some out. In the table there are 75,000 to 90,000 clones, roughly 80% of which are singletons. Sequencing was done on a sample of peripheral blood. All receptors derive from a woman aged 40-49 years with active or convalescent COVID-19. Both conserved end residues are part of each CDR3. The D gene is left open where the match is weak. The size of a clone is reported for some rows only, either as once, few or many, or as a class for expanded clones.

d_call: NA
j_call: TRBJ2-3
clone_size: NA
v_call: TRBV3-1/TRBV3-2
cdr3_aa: CASSQDIGGLSTDTQYF
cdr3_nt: TGTGCCAGCAGCCAAGATATAGGAGGTCTCAGCACAGATACGCAGTATTTT

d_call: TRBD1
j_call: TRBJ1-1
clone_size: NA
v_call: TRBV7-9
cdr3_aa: CASRRQGANTEAFF
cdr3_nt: TGTGCCAGCAGACGACAGGGCGCGAACACTGAAGCTTTCTTT

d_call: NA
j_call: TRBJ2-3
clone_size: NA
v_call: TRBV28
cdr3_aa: CASRGSEADTQYF
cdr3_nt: TGTGCCAGCAGGGGCTCGGAGGCAGATACGCAGTATTTT

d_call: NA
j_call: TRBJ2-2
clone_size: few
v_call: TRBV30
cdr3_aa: CAWSRTGRGTGELFF
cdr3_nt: TGTGCCTGGAGTAGGACGGGGAGGGGGACCGGGGAGCTGTTTTTT

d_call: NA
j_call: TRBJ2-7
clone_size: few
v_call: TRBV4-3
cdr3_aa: CASSPSAAGTYEQYF
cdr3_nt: TGCGCCAGCAGCCCAAGCGCGGCAGGGACCTACGAGCAGTACTTC

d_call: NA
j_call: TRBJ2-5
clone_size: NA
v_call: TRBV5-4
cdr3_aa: CASSLGRGGNQETQYF
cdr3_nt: TGTGCCAGCAGCTTAGGGAGGGGGGGGAACCAAGAGACCCAGTACTTC

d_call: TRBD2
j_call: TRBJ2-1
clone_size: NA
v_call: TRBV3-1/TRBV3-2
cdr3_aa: CASSLGLAGINEQFF
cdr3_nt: TGTGCCAGCAGCCTAGGACTAGCGGGCATAAATGAGCAGTTCTTC

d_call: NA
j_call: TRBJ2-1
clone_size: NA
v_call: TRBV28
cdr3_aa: CASSLGAALAHNEQFF
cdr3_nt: TGTGCCAGCAGCCTCGGCGCGGCCCTTGCGCACAATGAGCAGTTCTTC

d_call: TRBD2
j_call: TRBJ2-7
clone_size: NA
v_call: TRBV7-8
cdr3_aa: CASSLVLAGPPYEQYF
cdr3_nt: TGTGCCAGCAGCTTAGTTCTAGCGGGGCCTCCCTACGAGCAGTACTTC

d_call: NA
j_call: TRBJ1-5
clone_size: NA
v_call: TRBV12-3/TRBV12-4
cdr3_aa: CASRGGNQPQHF
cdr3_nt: TGTGCCAGCAGAGGAGGGAATCAGCCCCAGCATTTT

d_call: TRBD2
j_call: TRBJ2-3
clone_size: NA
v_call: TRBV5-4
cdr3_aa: CASSSAFERGAGDTQYF
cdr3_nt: TGTGCCAGCAGCTCAGCTTTTGAGCGGGGGGCGGGAGATACGCAGTATTTT

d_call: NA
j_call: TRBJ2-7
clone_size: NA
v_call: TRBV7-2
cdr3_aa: CASSLGGGGPFYEQYF
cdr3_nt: TGTGCCAGCAGCTTAGGAGGTGGCGGGCCCTTCTACGAGCAGTACTTC

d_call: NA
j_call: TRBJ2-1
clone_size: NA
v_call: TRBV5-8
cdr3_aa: CASSAGLTSYNEQFF
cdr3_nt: TGTGCCAGCAGCGCAGGGTTAACCTCCTACAATGAGCAGTTCTTC

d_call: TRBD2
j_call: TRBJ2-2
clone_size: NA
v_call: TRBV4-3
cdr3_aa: CASSPGLAGGPWELFF
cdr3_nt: TGCGCCAGCAGCCCGGGACTAGCGGGGGGGCCCTGGGAGCTGTTTTTT

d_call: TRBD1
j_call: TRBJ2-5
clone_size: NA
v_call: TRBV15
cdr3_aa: CATSRLGQGKETQYF
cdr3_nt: TGTGCCACCAGCAGACTTGGACAGGGGAAAGAGACCCAGTACTTC

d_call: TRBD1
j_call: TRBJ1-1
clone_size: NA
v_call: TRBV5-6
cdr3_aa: CASSPDRGLSNTEAFF
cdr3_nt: TGTGCCAGCAGCCCTGACAGGGGGCTATCGAACACTGAAGCTTTCTTT

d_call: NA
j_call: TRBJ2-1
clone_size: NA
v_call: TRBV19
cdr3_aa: CASSIVPGQAYNEQFF
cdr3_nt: TGTGCCAGTAGTATAGTCCCGGGACAAGCGTACAATGAGCAGTTCTTC

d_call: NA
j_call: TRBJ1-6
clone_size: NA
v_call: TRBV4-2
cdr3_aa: CASSQVPGGNSPLHF
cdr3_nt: TGTGCCAGCAGCCAAGTCCCAGGAGGTAATTCACCCCTCCACTTT

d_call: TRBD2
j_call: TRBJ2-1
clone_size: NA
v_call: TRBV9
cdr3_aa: CASSVSPGGSYEQFF
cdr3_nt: TGTGCCAGCAGCGTATCCCCGGGAGGGAGCTATGAGCAGTTCTTC

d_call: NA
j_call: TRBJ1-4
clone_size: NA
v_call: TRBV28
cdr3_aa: CASSSHRADKEKLFF
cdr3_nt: TGTGCCAGCAGTTCCCACAGGGCAGATAAAGAAAAACTGTTTTTT

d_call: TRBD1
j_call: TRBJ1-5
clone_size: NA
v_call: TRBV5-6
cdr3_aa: CASSTPGGTQPQHF
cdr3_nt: TGTGCCAGCAGCACCCCAGGGGGGACCCAGCCCCAGCATTTT

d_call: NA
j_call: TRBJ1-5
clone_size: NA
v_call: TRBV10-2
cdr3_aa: CASSGQVDQPQHF
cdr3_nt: TGCGCCAGCAGTGGACAGGTAGATCAGCCCCAGCATTTT

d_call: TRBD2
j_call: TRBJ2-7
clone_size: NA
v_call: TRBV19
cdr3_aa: CASSETSGRYEQYF
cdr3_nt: TGTGCCAGTAGCGAAACTAGCGGGAGGTACGAGCAGTACTTC

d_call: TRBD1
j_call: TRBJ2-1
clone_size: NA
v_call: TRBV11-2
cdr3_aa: CASSPDRVEQFF
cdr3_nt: TGTGCCAGCAGCCCAGACAGGGTTGAGCAGTTCTTC

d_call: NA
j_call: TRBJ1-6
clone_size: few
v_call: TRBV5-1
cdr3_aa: CASSWGDNSPLHF
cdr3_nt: TGCGCCAGCAGCTGGGGAGATAATTCACCCCTCCACTTT

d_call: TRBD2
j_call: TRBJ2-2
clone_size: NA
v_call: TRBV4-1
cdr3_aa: CASSQADGLAGAVELFF
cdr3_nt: TGCGCCAGCAGCCAGGCCGATGGACTAGCGGGAGCGGTGGAGCTGTTTTTT

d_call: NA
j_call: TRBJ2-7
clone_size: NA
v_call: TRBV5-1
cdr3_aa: CASSPRQAGYEQYF
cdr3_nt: TGCGCCAGCAGCCCGAGACAGGCCGGCTACGAGCAGTACTTC

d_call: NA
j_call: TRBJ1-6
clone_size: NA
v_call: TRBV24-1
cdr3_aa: CATSDSGQYNSPLHF
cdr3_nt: TGTGCCACCAGTGACTCAGGACAGTATAATTCACCCCTCCACTTT

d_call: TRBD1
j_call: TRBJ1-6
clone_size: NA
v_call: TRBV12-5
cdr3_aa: CASGPGQNNSPLHF
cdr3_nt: TGTGCTAGTGGGCCGGGACAGAACAATTCACCCCTCCACTTT

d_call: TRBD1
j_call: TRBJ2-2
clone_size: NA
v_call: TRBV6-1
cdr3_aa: CASSEAFWTGNTGELFF
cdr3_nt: TGTGCCAGCAGTGAAGCGTTTTGGACAGGGAACACCGGGGAGCTGTTTTTT

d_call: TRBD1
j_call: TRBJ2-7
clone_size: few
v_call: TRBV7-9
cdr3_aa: CASSYAGTGGYEQYF
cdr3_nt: TGTGCCAGCAGCTACGCCGGGACAGGGGGGTACGAGCAGTACTTC

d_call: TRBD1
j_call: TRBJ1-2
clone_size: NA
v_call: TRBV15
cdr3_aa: CATSRGDRINYGYTF
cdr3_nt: TGTGCCACCAGCAGAGGGGACAGGATCAACTATGGCTACACCTTC

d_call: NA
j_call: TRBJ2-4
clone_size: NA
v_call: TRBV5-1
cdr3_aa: CASSWDDSQVQYF
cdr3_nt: TGCGCCAGCAGCTGGGATGACAGCCAAGTACAGTACTTC

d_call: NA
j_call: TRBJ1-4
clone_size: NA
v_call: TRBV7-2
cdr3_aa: CASSPRRDEKLFF
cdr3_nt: TGTGCCAGCAGTCCCAGGAGGGATGAAAAACTGTTTTTT

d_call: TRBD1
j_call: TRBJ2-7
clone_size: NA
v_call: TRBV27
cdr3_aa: CAIGTGISYEQYF
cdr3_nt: TGTGCCATTGGGACAGGCATCTCCTACGAGCAGTACTTC

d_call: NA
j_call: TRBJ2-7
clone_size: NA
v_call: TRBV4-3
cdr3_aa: CASSQGSHSSYEQYF
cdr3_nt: TGCGCCAGCAGCCAAGGTTCTCACAGCTCCTACGAGCAGTACTTC

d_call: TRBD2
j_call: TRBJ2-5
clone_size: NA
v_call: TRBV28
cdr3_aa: CASRPLAGGTETQYF
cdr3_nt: TGTGCCAGCAGGCCACTAGCGGGGGGGACAGAGACCCAGTACTTC